This paragraph reports one TCR beta chain. The antigen remains undetermined. This sample is drawn from a study of OX40 agonist ivuxolimab in advanced cancers. Turning to the study itself: Patients were dosed with the agonistic anti-OX40 (CD134) antibody ivuxolimab. Study results and limitations: Clones of CD4+ and CD8+ blood T cells grew by week 6 at doses of 0.1 to 3.0 mg/kg. CD8+ T cells showed, on average, more clonal expansion than CD4+ cells.

J lost 0 bases, V lost 7 bases, and 5 bases had no gene match. This CDR3 is built from 14 residues. Germline-derived CDR1 and CDR2 are SQVTM and ANQGSEA. Libraries were prepared by immunoSEQ multiplex PCR; TCRdb keeps only in-frame clonotypes and omits some of them. The table lists around 80,000 clones, roughly 89% of them singletons. The sequence was collected from an adult with an advanced solid tumor such as melanoma, head and neck, liver or kidney cancer. The V call is TRBV29-1, the J call TRBJ1-3; TRBD1 matches 8 bases. The sequences come from CD4+ or CD8+ T cells sorted from blood, collected in a trial of the OX40 agonist ivuxolimab. In DNA form, the CDR3 reads TGCAGCGCCGGGGACAGGTCCTCTGGAAACACCATATATTTT. This gives the protein CSAGDRSSGNTIYF.